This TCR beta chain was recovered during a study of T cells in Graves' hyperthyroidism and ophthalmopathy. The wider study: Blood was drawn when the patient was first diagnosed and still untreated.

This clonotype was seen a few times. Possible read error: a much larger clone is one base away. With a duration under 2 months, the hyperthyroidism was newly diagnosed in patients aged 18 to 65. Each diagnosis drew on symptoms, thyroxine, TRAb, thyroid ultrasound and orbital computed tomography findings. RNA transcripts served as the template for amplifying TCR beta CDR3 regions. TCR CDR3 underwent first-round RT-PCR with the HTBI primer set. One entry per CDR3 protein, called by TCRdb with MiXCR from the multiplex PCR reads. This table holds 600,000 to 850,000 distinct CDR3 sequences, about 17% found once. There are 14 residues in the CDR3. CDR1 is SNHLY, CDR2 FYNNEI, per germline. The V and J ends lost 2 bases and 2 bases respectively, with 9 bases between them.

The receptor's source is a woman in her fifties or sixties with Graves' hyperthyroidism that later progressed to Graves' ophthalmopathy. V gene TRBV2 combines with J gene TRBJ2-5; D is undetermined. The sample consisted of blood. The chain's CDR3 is CASSERIGQETQYF. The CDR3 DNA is TGTGCCAGCAGTGAACGGATAGGGCAAGAGACCCAGTACTTC.